This T cell receptor beta chain was profiled in a study of neurological immune-mediated disorders. Per germline, CDR1 MDHEN and CDR2 SYDVKM. Trimming shortened V by 8 bases and J by 0 bases, and 11 bases separated the two germline ends. The CDR3 totals 13 residues. Using its own MiXCR run on the 5' RACE reads, TCRdb lists one record per CDR3 protein. The sample has over 35,000 distinct CDR3 sequences, 2% to 3% seen once. The sequence was collected from a young man with multiple sclerosis. The genes are TRBV28 and TRBJ2-7; the D is unclear. Sequencing input: PBMCs. This CDR3 reads CASGDQFSYEQYF. The CDR3 DNA sequence: TGTGCCAGCGGGGATCAGTTCTCCTACGAGCAGTACTTC.